These 3 T cell receptor beta chains were sequenced from one sample in a study of shared clonotypes between healthy human individuals. This table comes from immunoSEQ multiplex PCR, and its TCRdb copy is limited to in-frame clones, with some not included. Here the sample spans around 1 million clones, 76% being singletons. Sequenced material: memory CD4+ T cells sorted from blood. Documented subset: CD45RA-negative fraction. The receptors here all came from a man aged 18-30 years in good health.

J is TRBJ2-2 and V is TRBV10-1; D call uncertain. Germline CDR1 is WNHNN and CDR2 is SYGVQD (reference sequence). V shed 5 bases and J shed 7 bases, with 8 bases lying between them. The CDR3 is 12 amino acids. CDR3 protein: CASSFSGGELFF. DNA for the CDR3: TGCGCCAGCAGTTTCAGTGGCGGGGAGCTGTTTTTT.

The sample holds many counts of this clone. J is TRBJ1-2 and V is TRBV7-8; TRBD1 matches at 7 bases. V was pared by 0 bases and J by 5 bases, with 9 bases of the junction left unmatched. CDR3 length: 16 amino acids. Germline loops: CDR1 SGHVS, CDR2 FQNEAQ. In DNA, the CDR3 is TGTGCCAGCAGCTTAGCAGAGGCAGGGGGAGGGTATGGCTACACCTTC. Translated: CASSLAEAGGGYGYTF.

This clone appeared a single time. The V and J genes are TRBV6-1 and TRBJ2-3; tentative D call: TRBD2 (6 bases). Germline V CDR1 and CDR2: MNHNS, SASEGT. V gave up 6 bases and J gave up 2 bases, with 12 bases separating them. The CDR3 runs 14 residues. The CDR3 DNA sequence: TGTGCCAGCAGGGAGGGACGGCTCACAGATACGCAGTATTTT. Translating it yields CASREGRLTDTQYF.